This T cell receptor beta chain was retrieved from a study of blood T cell repertoires in COVID-19. Overall study: From the United States, Italy and Spain came samples of acute and convalescent COVID-19. Sample material is recorded as cDNA or gDNA derived from T cells, B-cell-depleted T cells, or PBMCs.

The CDR3 has 14 residues. In germline, CDR1 is SGHRS, CDR2 YFSETQ. V lost 0 bases and J lost 7, with 10 bases in between. This clone has only one observation. Profiling relied on immunoSEQ multiplex PCR, and the TCRdb table lists in-frame clones only, not all of them. The table includes some 300,000 clones, about 88% detected once. Participants were aged roughly 18 to 100 years from approximately 25 US areas. This chain uses TRBV5-1 with TRBJ2-2; D is possibly TRBD2 (6 bases). The receptor comes from a woman aged 55-70 years in a cohort exposed to, infected with or recovered from COVID-19 (not recorded which). Sequenced sample: PBMCs or T cells enriched from blood (not recorded which). The chain's CDR3 is CASSLDGSVGELFF. The CDR3, as DNA: TGCGCCAGCAGCTTGGACGGGAGTGTCGGGGAGCTGTTTTTT. Based on the CDR3 plus reference TRBV5-1 and TRBJ2-2, the full variable domain is KAGVTQTPRYLIKTRGQQVTLSCSPISGHRSVSWYQQTPGQGLQFLFEYFSETQRNKGNFPGRFSGRQFSNSRSEMNVSTLELGDSALYLCASSLDGSVGELFFGEGSRLTVL.